This entry is about one T cell receptor beta chain. Its antigen is as yet unknown. The repertoire was sequenced with immunoSEQ multiplex PCR; TCRdb's copy has only in-frame clones and lacks some. Altogether 15,000 to 20,000 clones are present, around nine tenths being singletons, with the ten largest covering 2% to 2.5%. This specimen comes from a study of chemoradiotherapy in HPV16-positive cancers. The CDR3 has 13 amino acids. Per the germline V gene, CDR1 is MRHNA and CDR2 is SNTAGT. V was cut by 1 base and J by 3 bases, with 3 bases left in between. Study-wide points: In HPV16-positive patients, HPV-responsive T-cell expansion tracked better recurrence-free survival.

Samples were taken several times over chemoradiotherapy. This chain joins TRBV6-4 and TRBJ2-2; D remains ambiguous. The input for sequencing was blood, taken from a patient who underwent chemoradiotherapy. This receptor was taken from a human donor with HPV-associated anogenital cancer. CDR3: CASSDWDTGELFF. CDR3 DNA sequence: TGTGCCAGCAGTGACTGGGACACCGGGGAGCTGTTTTTT.